This TCR beta chain was captured in a study of blood T cell repertoires in COVID-19. The repertoire was sequenced with immunoSEQ multiplex PCR; TCRdb's copy has only in-frame clones and lacks some. The repertoire has just under 30,000 clones, approximately 80% of them found once; the top ten carry about half. The germline V gene encodes CDR1 ENHRY and CDR2 SYGVKD. The CDR3 totals 15 residues. Trimming at V came to 5 bases and at J to 3 bases, leaving 4 bases not matched to a gene. V gene TRBV10-3 combines with J gene TRBJ2-7; TRBD2 matches 13 bases. Sequenced: peripheral blood. The receptor comes from a woman aged 70 to 79 with acute or convalescent COVID-19. CDR3 coding DNA: TGTGCCATCAGTATCGGACTAGCGGGAGTCTACGAGCAGTACTTC. It codes for CAISIGLAGVYEQYF.